These 8 T cell receptor beta chains were sequenced from one sample in a study of cytomegalovirus exposure and HLA in healthy donors. 60 Vbeta and 13 Jbeta primers were used in PCR. The table came from immunoSEQ multiplex PCR; TCRdb's copy has only in-frame clones and leaves some out. The table shows under 200,000 clones, with 84% occurring only once. Sequenced material: PBMCs. The receptors originated from a woman between 45 and 60 years old in good health and CMV-seropositive.

This clone was detected only once. J is TRBJ2-1 and V is TRBV7-2, with D unresolved. Germline V lookup: CDR1 SGHTA, CDR2 FQGNSA. This CDR3 comprises 13 residues. V was cut by 2 bases and J by 5 bases, with 7 bases left in between. In nucleotides, the CDR3 is TGTGCCAGCAGCTTACTCCTCGACAATGAGCAGTTCTTC. Residues: CASSLLLDNEQFF.

The rearrangement joins TRBV4-1 to TRBJ2-2; 12 bases agree with TRBD1. CDR3 length equals 15 residues. V was clipped by 9 bases and J by 5 bases; unmatched bases: 7. Germline V gene lookup returns CDR1 MGHRA and CDR2 YSYEKL. The CDR3 loop is CASLGTGGATGELFF. The DNA of the CDR3 is TGCGCCAGTTTGGGGACAGGGGGCGCAACCGGGGAGCTGTTTTTT.

This chain joins TRBV6-1 and TRBJ1-2; D gene unclear. This CDR3 has 13 amino acids. V lost 2 bases, J lost 0 bases, and 4 bases lay in between. Germline V gene sequence: CDR1 MNHNS, CDR2 SASEGT. CDR3 in amino acids: CASSESANYGYTF. CDR3 DNA: TGTGCCAGCAGTGAATCGGCTAACTATGGCTACACCTTC.

This sequence joins TRBV18 and TRBJ2-3; D gene unclear. Trimming removed 3 bases at V and 3 bases at J, with 4 bases between. Germline-derived CDR1 and CDR2 are KGHSH and LQKENI. The CDR3 is 12 residues long. CDR3 sequence reads: CASSPGTDTQYF. CDR3 DNA sequence: TGTGCCAGCTCACCCGGGACAGATACGCAGTATTTT.

The gene calls are TRBV5-1 and TRBJ2-5; 12 positions match TRBD2. V dropped 2 bases and J dropped 4; count of bases not matched to a gene: 3. CDR3 size: 15 residues. CDR1 is SGHRS, CDR2 YFSETQ, per germline. The CDR3 nucleotides are TGCGCCAGCAGCTTATCTAGCGGGGGGGGAGAGACCCAGTACTTC. Its translation: CASSLSSGGGETQYF.

Only a few counts were recorded for this clone. The chain couples TRBV6-5 to TRBJ1-4, with D possibly being TRBD1 (6 bases). Trimming took off 6 bases at V and 5 bases at J, with 16 bases between the two ends. CDR1 is MNHEY and CDR2 is SVGAGI in the germline V gene. The CDR3 length is 15 residues. CDR3: CASRNTGSTNEKLFF. CDR3 bases: TGTGCCAGCAGAAACACAGGGAGTACCAATGAAAAACTGTTTTTT.

The chain links TRBV9 to TRBJ2-3; 12 bases line up with TRBD2. V lost 0 bases, J lost 6 bases, and 2 bases stayed unmatched. From germline, CDR1 is SGDLS and CDR2 YYNGEE. The CDR3 is made up of 15 amino acids. The CDR3 spells CASSVGTSGVDTQYF. For the CDR3, the DNA is TGTGCCAGCAGCGTAGGGACTAGCGGGGTTGATACGCAGTATTTT.

J is TRBJ2-5 and V is TRBV2, with 7 bases identical to TRBD1. Germline values: CDR1 SNHLY, CDR2 FYNNEI. The CDR3 consists of 16 residues. V gave up 5 bases and J gave up 2 bases; unmatched junction bases: 11. CDR3: CASSPRGQTKQETQYF. CDR3 DNA sequence: TGTGCCAGCAGTCCCCGGGGACAGACTAAACAAGAGACCCAGTACTTC.